One and the same sample provided the 22 T cell receptor beta chains below, sequenced in a study of control samples from healthy donors and cancer patients. Libraries were prepared by immunoSEQ multiplex PCR; TCRdb keeps only in-frame clonotypes and omits some of them. The table includes about 160,000 clones, 94% detected once. Sequencing input: blood. The receptors here all came from a woman between 35 and 50 years old in good health.

This chain uses TRBV7-2 with TRBJ2-3, with TRBD2 matching over 12 bases. V lost 5 bases, J lost 6 bases, and 9 bases stayed unmatched. Germline V lookup: CDR1 SGHTA, CDR2 FQGNSA. The CDR3 sequence is 16 residues long. The CDR3 loop reads CASSERLAGAYDTQYF. The CDR3 DNA sequence: TGTGCCAGCAGCGAACGACTAGCGGGGGCTTATGATACGCAGTATTTT.

This clone was observed a single time. The genes are TRBV4-2 and TRBJ1-1; D is ambiguous. Per the germline V gene, CDR1 is LGHNA and CDR2 is YNFKEQ. V was clipped by 0 bases and J by 0 bases, with 2 bases between them. The CDR3 extends over 13 amino acids. The CDR3 region has the DNA TGTGCCAGCAGCCAAGAAGTGAACACTGAAGCTTTCTTT. It yields the protein CASSQEVNTEAFF.

V and J are TRBV29-1 and TRBJ1-2, with D unclear. The CDR3 loop spans 15 amino acids. Germline CDR1 SQVTM, CDR2 ANQGSEA. Trimming left V 0 bases short and J 4 bases short, with 15 bases between. For the CDR3, the DNA is TGCAGCGTTGAAGATCAGGAACGCGCGGGCTATGGCTACACCTTC. Translation gives CSVEDQERAGYGYTF. Full variable domain (rest looked up from reference TRBV29-1 and TRBJ1-2): SAVISQKPSRDICQRGTSLTIQCQVDSQVTMMFWYRQQPGQSLTLIATANQGSEATYESGFVIDKFPISRPNLTFSTLTVSNMSPEDSSIYLCSVEDQERAGYGYTFGSGTRLTVV.

A remark on this clone: At one end the junction does not follow the germline gene, possibly because of a read error. V gene TRBV10-3 combines with J gene TRBJ1-1, with TRBD1 as a possible D gene (6 bases). CDR1 and CDR2 (germline): ENHRY, SYGVKD. The CDR3 extends over 16 amino acids. CDR3 sequence reads: CAISEFAAGVNTEAFF. The CDR3 DNA sequence: TGTGCCATCAGTGAGTTCGCTGCAGGGGTGAATACTGAAGCTTTCTTT.

The rearrangement uses TRBV7-9 and TRBJ1-3; possible D gene TRBD1, 5 bases. Germline loops: CDR1 SEHNR, CDR2 FQNEAQ (reference sequence). The CDR3 runs 18 residues. V was pared by 4 bases and J by 0 bases, with 19 bases between. This CDR3 is CASSYSAVRAASGNTIYF. For the CDR3, the DNA is TGTGCCAGCAGCTATAGTGCCGTCAGGGCCGCCTCTGGAAACACCATATATTTT.

The chain uses TRBV12-5 and TRBJ1-1; D unclear. CDR3 length: 15 residues. In germline, CDR1 is LGHNT, CDR2 FRNRAP. The V and J ends lost 3 bases and 5 bases respectively, with 16 bases between them. The DNA for the CDR3 is TGTGCTAGTGGTTTAACCTCAACAGTGATTACTGAAGCTTTCTTT. Translating it yields CASGLTSTVITEAFF.

The rearrangement uses TRBV12-3 or TRBV12-4 and TRBJ1-2; D unresolved. Trimming pared 8 bases from V and 7 bases from J, leaving 17 bases between. The CDR3 runs 13 residues. This CDR3 reads CASANRQEGGYTF. The CDR3 region has the DNA TGTGCCAGCGCCAACCGTCAGGAGGGTGGCTACACCTTC.

The count of this clone is one. The rearrangement uses TRBV7-2 and TRBJ2-7; possibly TRBD1 or TRBD2 for D (5 bases each). CDR1 SGHTA and CDR2 FQGNSA come from the germline V gene. This CDR3 contains 15 residues. Deletions cut 5 bases from V and 3 bases from J, with 17 bases between. The CDR3, as DNA: TGTGCCAGCAGCACCGCGGACGGGACCTTCTACGAGCAGTACTTC. Encoded protein: CASSTADGTFYEQYF.

This clone was seen a single time. V and J are TRBV5-6 and TRBJ1-1; D might be TRBD1 (5 bases). Germline CDR1 SGHDT, CDR2 YYEEEE. This CDR3 region has 15 residues. V was pared by 3 bases and J by 7 bases, with 19 bases between. The CDR3 DNA reads as TGTGCCAGCAGCTCGCTCGCGGGGGGACGGAGTGAAGCTTTCTTT. The encoded protein is CASSSLAGGRSEAFF. The full variable domain, its missing parts supplied by reference TRBV5-6 and TRBJ1-1, is DAGVTQSPTHLIKTRGQQVTLRCSPKSGHDTVSWYQQALGQGPQFIFQYYEEEERQRGNFPDRFSGHQFPNYSSELNVNALLLGDSALYLCASSSLAGGRSEAFFGQGTRLTVV.

The chain links TRBV27 to TRBJ2-7, with 9 bases aligning to TRBD2. This CDR3 has 17 residues. Unmatched junction bases numbered 16, after V lost 6 bases and J lost 4 bases. CDR1 MNHEY and CDR2 SMNVEV come from the germline V gene (reference sequence). The CDR3 DNA reads as TGTGCCAGCAGCCCTTTTGGGTGGCGGGAGGGCCGGTACGAGCAGTACTTC. Its translation: CASSPFGWREGRYEQYF.

This chain links TRBV4-3 with TRBJ2-2; a possible D gene is TRBD2 (5 bases). Trimming cost V 0 bases and J 0 bases, with 11 bases left between them. The CDR3 is made up of 17 amino acids. Germline CDR1 reads LGHNA; CDR2 reads YSLEER. The DNA of the CDR3 is TGCGCCAGCAGCCAAGATCCGGCCGGGGCGAACACCGGGGAGCTGTTTTTT. The encoded protein is CASSQDPAGANTGELFF.

V and J are TRBV6-6 and TRBJ1-4; 7 bases agree with TRBD1. The CDR3 loop spans 15 amino acids. V was pared by 5 bases and J by 4 bases, with 7 bases of the junction left unmatched. The V gene's germline CDR1 is MNHNY and CDR2 SVGAGI (reference sequence). The CDR3 coding sequence is TGTGCCAGCAGTACAGGGGCATACGGTAATGAAAAACTGTTTTTT. Encoded protein: CASSTGAYGNEKLFF.

The chain carries TRBV19 and TRBJ1-2, with TRBD1 identical over 9 bases. The trim removed 2 bases at V and 2 bases at J, leaving 3 bases unmatched. CDR3 length: 15 residues. Germline V gene sequence: CDR1 LNHDA, CDR2 SQIVND (reference sequence). The CDR3 protein is CASSIMTGGNYGYTF. The CDR3 DNA sequence: TGTGCCAGTAGTATAATGACAGGGGGAAACTATGGCTACACCTTC. The whole variable domain, remainder taken from reference TRBV19 and TRBJ1-2, is DGGITQSPKYLFRKEGQNVTLSCEQNLNHDAMYWYRQDPGQGLRLIYYSQIVNDFQKGDIAEGYSVSREKKESFPLTVTSAQKNPTAFYLCASSIMTGGNYGYTFGSGTRLTVV.

This chain joins TRBV4-1 and TRBJ1-5, with TRBD1 matching 7 bases. The CDR3 consists of 16 residues. Per germline, CDR1 MGHRA and CDR2 YSYEKL. V lost 0 bases and J lost 5; bases outside the gene matches: 7. The CDR3 sequence is CASSQDAAGGDQPQHF. In nucleotides, the CDR3 is TGCGCCAGCAGCCAAGATGCGGCAGGGGGAGATCAGCCCCAGCATTTT.

The chain joins TRBV5-4 to TRBJ2-6; D is perhaps TRBD1 (6 bases). Germline CDR1 reads SGHNT; CDR2 reads YYREEE (reference sequence). The CDR3 is 15 residues long. With 4 bases removed from V and 2 bases from J, the gap between germline ends came to 10 bases. The CDR3 loop is CASSTGQTGANVLTF. CDR3 in DNA: TGTGCCAGCAGCACCGGACAGACTGGGGCCAACGTCCTGACTTTC.

The rearrangement joins TRBV19 to TRBJ1-6, with D possibly being TRBD1 (5 bases). CDR3 length: 17 amino acids. CDR1 and CDR2 (germline): LNHDA, SQIVND (reference sequence). Between the trimmed V and J ends, which lost 0 bases and 7 bases, there was a span of 16 bases. CDR3 bases: TGTGCCAGTAGTATAGAGTTACTGGGACTCATAAATTCACCCCTCCACTTT. Encoded protein: CASSIELLGLINSPLHF. Combining the CDR3 with reference TRBV19 and TRBJ1-6 gives the whole variable domain DGGITQSPKYLFRKEGQNVTLSCEQNLNHDAMYWYRQDPGQGLRLIYYSQIVNDFQKGDIAEGYSVSREKKESFPLTVTSAQKNPTAFYLCASSIELLGLINSPLHFGNGTRLTVT.

The chain has TRBV9 and TRBJ1-2; TRBD1 agrees at 9 bases. Germline V gene sequence: CDR1 SGDLS, CDR2 YYNGEE. J gave up 4 bases and V 2 bases, and 3 bases lay outside the gene matches. The CDR3 consists of 14 residues. The CDR3 nucleotides are TGTGCCAGCAGCGTGGGACAGGGACCCTATGGCTACACCTTC. Translation gives CASSVGQGPYGYTF. Full variable domain (outside the CDR3, taken from reference TRBV9 and TRBJ1-2): DSGVTQTPKHLITATGQRVTLRCSPRSGDLSVYWYQQSLDQGLQFLIQYYNGEERAKGNILERFSAQQFPDLHSELNLSSLELGDSALYFCASSVGQGPYGYTFGSGTRLTVV.

This chain connects TRBV29-1 to TRBJ2-3; D gene ambiguous. Germline V gene lookup returns CDR1 SQVTM and CDR2 ANQGSEA. The CDR3 extends over 11 amino acids. V gave up 4 bases and J gave up 4 bases, with 6 bases separating them. The CDR3 DNA sequence: TGCAGCGTTGTCCGGGCAGATACGCAGTATTTT. This codes for CSVVRADTQYF.

This clone was seen only once. The genes are TRBV5-4 and TRBJ1-2; D not certain. V lost 0 bases and J 0 bases, leaving 6 bases between the germline ends. Germline lookup yields CDR1 SGHNT and CDR2 YYREEE (reference sequence). The CDR3 is 14 residues long. As DNA, the CDR3 is TGTGCCAGCAGCTTGGATTCAGCTAACTATGGCTACACCTTC. Translating gives CASSLDSANYGYTF.

This chain uses TRBV15 with TRBJ1-1; tentative D call: TRBD1 (6 bases). Germline V gene data show CDR1 as LNHNV and CDR2 as YYDKDF (reference sequence). The CDR3 loop spans 16 amino acids. V lost 4 bases and J 3 bases, leaving 18 bases between the germline ends. The CDR3 DNA reads as TGTGCCACCAGCAAAGTTTCTCTACAGGGTCACACTGAAGCTTTCTTT. It translates to CATSKVSLQGHTEAFF.

This sequence joins TRBV9 and TRBJ1-5, with D tentatively TRBD1 (5 bases). Trimming removed 6 bases at V and 3 bases at J, with 13 bases between. The CDR3 is 14 amino acids. Germline CDR1 is SGDLS and CDR2 is YYNGEE. In DNA form, the CDR3 reads TGTGCCAGCACTCCCTGGGGACCCAATCAGCCCCAGCATTTT. Its translation is CASTPWGPNQPQHF. Filled out from reference TRBV9 and TRBJ1-5, the complete variable domain reads DSGVTQTPKHLITATGQRVTLRCSPRSGDLSVYWYQQSLDQGLQFLIQYYNGEERAKGNILERFSAQQFPDLHSELNLSSLELGDSALYFCASTPWGPNQPQHFGDGTRLSIL.

The chain uses TRBV11-2 and TRBJ1-6, with D perhaps matching TRBD1 (6 bases). CDR1 is SGHAT, CDR2 FQNNGV, per germline. This CDR3 region has 17 residues. The V end lost 3 bases, the J end lost 9 bases, and 21 bases lay between the germline ends. The CDR3 nucleotides read TGTGCCAGCAGCTTCAGAGCGGGGGAGAGGGGGTCTTCACCCCTCCACTTT. Encoded protein: CASSFRAGERGSSPLHF.